This T cell receptor beta chain originates from a study of T cells in localized non-small cell lung cancer. Here immunoSEQ multiplex PCR was the method, and the copy in TCRdb shows in-frame clones only, minus some. This table has about 9,800 clones, 44% appearing once. Trimming took 7 bases from V and 6 from J, leaving 15 bases between them. This CDR3 has 13 amino acids. Looked up from germline, CDR1 is MNHGY and CDR2 is SAAAGT. This clone showed up just a few times. The target antigen is unknown. Study findings and constraints: Sequencing covered just one tumor region, so heterogeneity cannot be ruled out. Adjacent lung had a median around 50 of the 100 largest tumor clones. Measurement of T cell clonality placed uninvolved adjacent lung highest, above the level in tumor.

The TCR originated in a woman aged 35-75 years with stage I lung adenocarcinoma. This specimen consisted of lymph node tissue, obtained before any cancer treatment. J is TRBJ1-2 and V is TRBV6-8, with D perhaps matching TRBD1 (6 bases). CDR3: CASTLRGTDGYTF. CDR3 coding DNA: TGTGCCAGCACCCTTAGGGGGACGGATGGCTACACCTTC.